Each of the 10 T cell receptor beta chains below was sequenced from the same sample in a study of T cells after yellow fever vaccination. TCRdb re-called the 5' RACE reads with MiXCR, one entry per CDR3 protein. The table includes 150,000 to 200,000 distinct CDR3 sequences, around 9% detected once. The input for sequencing was CD8+ T cells sorted from PBMCs, taken 45 days after the yellow fever booster vaccination. The receptors originated from a man aged 18 to 30 who received the YFV17D yellow fever vaccine.

The rearrangement joins TRBV4-2 to TRBJ1-4; D remains ambiguous. Germline assignment: CDR1 LGHNA and CDR2 YNFKEQ. There are 16 residues in the CDR3. Trimming left V 0 bases short and J 7 bases short, with 15 bases between. The CDR3 DNA is TGTGCCAGCAGCCAAGAAGAGAATTGGAGTACTGAAAAACTGTTTTTT. It translates to CASSQEENWSTEKLFF.

This clonotype was seen more than once but under ten times. J is TRBJ2-7 and V is TRBV20-1; TRBD1 is a possible D gene (6 bases). Germline CDR1 DFQATT, CDR2 SNEGSKA (reference sequence). V dropped 2 bases and J dropped 3 bases, with 17 bases sitting between them. This CDR3 has 15 amino acids. This CDR3 is CSARPDRYLGYEQYV. CDR3 sequence (DNA): TGCAGTGCTAGACCCGACAGGTATCTTGGCTACGAGCAGTACGTC.

This clonotype was seen more than once but under ten times. The chain couples TRBV5-4 to TRBJ1-2; possible D gene TRBD1, 6 bases. This CDR3 spans 15 amino acids. V was pared by 3 bases and J by 9 bases, with 21 bases between. From germline, CDR1 is SGHNT and CDR2 YYREEE (reference sequence). For the CDR3, the DNA is TGTGCCAGCAGCTGGCGGGTGCGGGGGGCGAAGTGCTACACCTTC. This translates into CASSWRVRGAKCYTF. Variable domain in full (rest from reference TRBV5-4 and TRBJ1-2): ETGVTQSPTHLIKTRGQQVTLRCSSQSGHNTVSWYQQALGQGPQFIFQYYREEENGRGNFPPRFSGLQFPNYSSELNVNALELDDSALYLCASSWRVRGAKCYTFGSGTRLTVV.

This clonotype has only a few counts. The CDR3: CASSLRIYGYTF. The CDR3 DNA reads TGTGCCAGCAGTTTACGGATATATGGCTACACCTTC. This sequence joins TRBV12-3 or TRBV12-4 and TRBJ1-2; no definite D call. With 2 bases removed from V and 5 bases from J, the gap between germline ends came to 6 bases. The CDR3 has 12 amino acids.

In its sample, this clonotype was seen a few times. The gene calls are TRBV12-3 or TRBV12-4 and TRBJ1-1; D is possibly TRBD1 (6 bases). With 0 bases removed from V and 0 bases from J, the gap between germline ends came to 17 bases. CDR3 size: 18 residues. CDR3 protein: CASSLAWGSGHMNTEAFF. As DNA, the CDR3 is TGTGCCAGCAGTTTAGCTTGGGGGTCGGGACACATGAACACTGAAGCTTTCTTT.

This clonotype was detected a few times. The J gene is TRBJ1-5, the V gene TRBV4-1, with D hard to call. V gave up 1 base and J gave up 6 bases, with 13 bases separating them. CDR3 size: 15 residues. The germline V gene encodes CDR1 MGHRA and CDR2 YSYEKL. The CDR3 reads CASSQGMGNGQPQHF. Written as DNA, the CDR3 is TGCGCCAGCAGCCAAGGGATGGGAAACGGTCAGCCCCAGCATTTT.

This clonotype was seen only a few times. The V gene is TRBV29-1, the J gene TRBJ1-1; D is unclear. This CDR3 has 12 amino acids. Trimming took off 6 bases at V and 1 base at J, with 9 bases between the two ends. CDR1 is SQVTM, CDR2 ANQGSEA, per germline. CDR3 sequence reads: CSVWVENTEAFF. For the CDR3, the DNA is TGCAGCGTCTGGGTGGAGAACACTGAAGCTTTCTTT.

The chain has TRBV11-2 and TRBJ2-7, with D perhaps given as TRBD1 or TRBD2 (7 bases each). The V and J ends lost 5 bases and 3 bases respectively, with 14 bases between them. CDR1 SGHAT and CDR2 FQNNGV come from the germline V gene. The CDR3 runs 14 residues. The CDR3 DNA reads TGTGCCAGCAGCCCGGGAGGACAGGACTACGAGCAGTACTTC. It is translated as CASSPGGQDYEQYF.

The chain joins TRBV7-2 to TRBJ1-1; maybe TRBD1 (6 bases). The CDR3 runs 14 residues. Trimming cost V 6 bases and J 6 bases, with 17 bases left between them. Germline V gene sequence: CDR1 SGHTA, CDR2 FQGNSA. CDR3 sequence: CASRVYGGSAEAFF. In nucleotides, the CDR3 is TGTGCCAGCAGGGTGTACGGGGGCTCAGCTGAAGCTTTCTTT. Full variable domain (missing parts from reference TRBV7-2 and TRBJ1-1): GAGVSQSPSNKVTEKGKDVELRCDPISGHTALYWYRQSLGQGLEFLIYFQGNSAPDKSGLPSDRFSAERTGGSVSTLTIQRTQQEDSAVYLCASRVYGGSAEAFFGQGTRLTVV.

J is TRBJ2-1 and V is TRBV25-1, with D possibly TRBD1 on 6 matching bases. CDR1 is MGHDK, CDR2 SYGVNS, per germline. The ends were cut back, 8 bases at V and 6 bases at J, with 17 bases in the middle. The CDR3 is 14 amino acids. The chain's CDR3 is CASGRDTYFNEQFF. CDR3 DNA sequence: TGTGCCAGCGGCCGGGACACCTACTTCAATGAGCAGTTCTTC.